This T cell receptor beta chain was sequenced for a study of T cell changes during pregnancy in multiple sclerosis. Assay: immunoSEQ multiplex PCR; the TCRdb copy retains only in-frame clones and omits some. This sample has approximately 30,000 clones, with roughly 87% found just once. The CDR3 has 15 amino acids. The germline gives CDR1 MGHRA, CDR2 YSYEKL. Trimming took 0 bases from V and 1 from J, leaving 10 bases between them. The starting material was CD8+ T cells from peripheral blood mononuclear cells, obtained in the first trimester of pregnancy. The chain couples TRBV4-1 to TRBJ2-7; D might be TRBD2 (5 bases). The sequence derives from a female donor with multiple sclerosis, enrolled in a pregnancy study. The CDR3 nucleotides are TGCGCCAGCAGCCAAGATCCGGACTTATCCTACGAGCAGTACTTC. Amino acid sequence: CASSQDPDLSYEQYF.